Only a few counts were recorded for the clone carrying this T cell receptor beta chain. The antigen remains unidentified. This entry is derived from a study of T-cell reconstitution after alpha-beta-depleted transplantation in children. Unique molecular identifiers featured in how the TCRbeta library was prepared. TCRdb re-analysed the PCR reads in MiXCR, keeping a single row per CDR3 protein. The data contain some 450,000 distinct CDR3 sequences, roughly 43% of them seen just once; the ten biggest clones take up 27%. Study-level findings and limits: The origin of alpha-beta T cells about two months after transplant was reportedly several hundred expanded graft clones. Recipient T cells and thymic progenitors that survived were the source of the high TCRbeta diversity seen at day 60 in some patients. One year after transplant, T-cell counts and diversity came mostly from newly produced T cells.

Looked up from germline, CDR1 is LNHDA and CDR2 is SQIVND (reference sequence). This CDR3 comprises 14 residues. Trimming removed 10 bases at V and 0 bases at J, with 13 bases between. The receptor was isolated from a girl under 10 years old with aplastic anemia, due to receive a stem cell transplant. The V call is TRBV19, the J call TRBJ2-1; D might be TRBD1 or TRBD2, each matching 5 bases. The sequencing used PBMCs, collected before TCRalphabeta/CD19-depleted stem cell transplant. The CDR3 DNA is TGTGCCACCTGGGACGCGGGCTCCTACAATGAGCAGTTCTTC. Its protein is CATWDAGSYNEQFF.